The source of this TCR beta chain is a study of blood T cell repertoires in COVID-19. About the study: From the United States, Italy and Spain came samples of acute and convalescent COVID-19. The cDNA or gDNA used as material had been derived from T cells, B-cell-depleted T cells, or PBMCs.

V was pared by 4 bases and J by 2 bases, with 24 bases between. CDR1 and CDR2 from the germline V gene are SGDLS and YYNGEE. There are 18 residues in the CDR3. This clone was seen once. The authors' processing: Reference gene primer amplification in the assay estimated nucleated cell counts. Sequencing was performed with immunoSEQ multiplex PCR; in TCRdb, only in-frame clones are kept and a portion is missing. The DNA was the basis for D and trimming; V, J and clone size are from that table. The sample has some 220,000 clones, 60% to 85% seen once. The receptor was derived from a woman in her 70s with acute or convalescent COVID-19. The V gene is TRBV9, the J gene TRBJ1-1; TRBD1 might be the D (6 bases). Source material: peripheral blood. For the CDR3, the DNA is TGTGCCAGCAGCCCCTTCGTAGTCAGCTGGGGGCGAAACACTGAAGCTTTCTTT. It codes for CASSPFVVSWGRNTEAFF.